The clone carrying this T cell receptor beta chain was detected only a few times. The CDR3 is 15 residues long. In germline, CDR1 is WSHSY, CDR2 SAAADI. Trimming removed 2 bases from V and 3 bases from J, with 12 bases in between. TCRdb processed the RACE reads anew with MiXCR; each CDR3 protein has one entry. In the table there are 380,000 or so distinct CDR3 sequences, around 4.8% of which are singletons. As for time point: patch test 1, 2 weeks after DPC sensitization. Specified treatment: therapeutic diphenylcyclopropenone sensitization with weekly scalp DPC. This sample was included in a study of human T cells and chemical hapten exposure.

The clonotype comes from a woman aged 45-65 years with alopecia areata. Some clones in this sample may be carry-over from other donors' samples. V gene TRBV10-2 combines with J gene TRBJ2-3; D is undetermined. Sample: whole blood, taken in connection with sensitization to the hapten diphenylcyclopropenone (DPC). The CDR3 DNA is TGCGCCAGCAGTGAGGACGTTCGCTTTACAGATACGCAGTATTTT. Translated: CASSEDVRFTDTQYF.